Listed below are T cell receptor beta chains from one sample, sequenced in a study of shared clonotypes between healthy human individuals. Profiling relied on immunoSEQ multiplex PCR, and the TCRdb table lists in-frame clones only, not all of them. The sample comprises a few million clones, over 85% of which are singletons, and 0.39% rests with the top ten. Sequencing input: naive CD4+ T cells from PBMCs. These receptors all come from a man aged 18 to 35 in good health. Some clones in this sample may be carry-over from other donors' samples. The CDR3 runs from the conserved cysteine through the conserved F or W. The D gene is left open where the match is weak. Clone size is given for some rows only: seen once, a few or many times, or a class if the clone is expanded.

>16|TRBJ2-7|TRBD1|-|TRBV19
CASSIDWGQGAFEQYF
TGTGCCAGTAGTATAGACTGGGGACAGGGGGCTTTCGAGCAGTACTTC
>15|TRBJ2-1|TRBD2|-|TRBV19
CASSIGSLGRDEQFF
TGTGCCAGTAGTATTGGTTCCCTCGGGAGGGATGAGCAGTTCTTC
>14|TRBJ2-2|-|once|TRBV2
CASSVWAGTGELFF
TGTGCCAGCAGTGTATGGGCAGGGACCGGGGAGCTGTTTTTT
>18|TRBJ2-2|TRBD1|-|TRBV11-1
CASSLRGLRQGNPGELFF
TGTGCCAGCAGCTTAAGGGGCCTGAGACAGGGGAATCCCGGGGAGCTGTTTTTT
>15|TRBJ2-7|TRBD2|-|TRBV6-1
CASRTGLAPAYEQYF
TGTGCCAGCAGGACGGGACTAGCGCCCGCCTACGAGCAGTACTTC
>16|TRBJ1-1|TRBD1|few|TRBV4-1
CASTLPGRGQNTEAFF
TGCGCCAGCACCCTCCCCGGGAGGGGGCAGAACACTGAAGCTTTCTTT
>14|TRBJ1-1|-|-|TRBV5-1
CASTPFGQAGEAFF
TGCGCCAGCACCCCCTTCGGCCAAGCTGGGGAAGCTTTCTTT
>15|TRBJ1-5|TRBD1|once|TRBV27
CASSPLDRDNQPQHF
TGTGCCAGCAGTCCTCTGGACAGGGACAATCAGCCCCAGCATTTT
>14|TRBJ1-1|TRBD1|-|TRBV14
CASSLDRARTEAFF
TGTGCCAGCAGCTTAGACAGGGCGCGCACTGAAGCTTTCTTT
>18|TRBJ2-3|-|-|TRBV9
CASSHPAEPRGRGDTQYF
TGTGCCAGCAGCCACCCCGCGGAGCCTAGGGGTAGGGGAGATACGCAGTATTTT
>12|TRBJ1-2|-|-|TRBV6-1
CASFPGLEGYTF
TGTGCCAGCTTCCCCGGCCTGGAAGGCTACACCTTC
>14|TRBJ1-5|-|-|TRBV2
CASQETVQNQPQHF
TGTGCCAGCCAGGAAACCGTCCAAAATCAGCCCCAGCATTTT
>17|TRBJ2-1|-|-|TRBV27
CASTPVRSAIGRDEQFF
TGTGCCAGCACCCCGGTAAGGTCAGCAATCGGTAGAGATGAGCAGTTCTTC
>13|TRBJ1-1|-|few|TRBV29-1
CSVERVLNTEAFF
TGCAGCGTTGAAAGGGTACTGAACACTGAAGCTTTCTTT
>16|TRBJ2-2|-|-|TRBV28
CASNLLGQHLTGELFF
TGTGCCAGCAACCTCCTTGGGCAGCACTTAACCGGGGAGCTGTTTTTT
>15|TRBJ1-5|-|-|TRBV2
CASSEEGVGGQPQHF
TGTGCCAGCAGTGAAGAGGGGGTAGGAGGTCAGCCCCAGCATTTT
>15|TRBJ1-3|TRBD1|-|TRBV5-1
CASSPGTGGGNTIYF
TGCGCCAGCAGCCCCGGGACAGGGGGTGGAAACACCATATATTTT
>14|TRBJ2-3|TRBD1|-|TRBV18
CASGLRQGEDTQYF
TGTGCCAGCGGACTTCGACAGGGGGAAGATACGCAGTATTTT
>18|TRBJ1-2|TRBD1|-|TRBV28
CASSSPGQGGSLGYGYTF
TGTGCCAGCAGTTCTCCGGGACAGGGGGGGTCCTTAGGGTATGGCTACACCTTC
>16|TRBJ2-6|TRBD1|-|TRBV28
CASSFNRGAGANVLTF
TGTGCCAGCAGTTTTAACAGGGGGGCTGGGGCCAACGTCCTGACTTTC
>16|TRBJ1-3|-|-|TRBV5-1
CASSLGGRRSGNTIYF
TGCGCCAGCAGCTTGGGCGGCAGGAGGTCTGGAAACACCATATATTTT
>10|TRBJ2-7|-|-|TRBV10-1
CARQGYEQYF
TGCGCCAGACAGGGCTACGAGCAGTACTTC
>13|TRBJ2-1|TRBD2|-|TRBV11-2
CASSLGLAYEQFF
TGTGCCAGCAGCCTGGGACTAGCTTATGAGCAGTTCTTC
>12|TRBJ1-2|-|-|TRBV10-3
CAITPNGDGYTF
TGTGCCATCACCCCCAATGGGGATGGCTACACCTTC
>15|TRBJ1-3|-|-|TRBV7-8
CASSWGPAPGNTIYF
TGTGCCAGCAGCTGGGGACCTGCGCCTGGAAACACCATATATTTT
>14|TRBJ1-2|-|-|TRBV28
CASSEGHGNYGYTF
TGTGCCAGCAGTGAGGGGCACGGGAACTATGGCTACACCTTC
>14|TRBJ2-1|-|-|TRBV7-2
CASSPSQGGNEQFF
TGTGCCAGCAGCCCGAGTCAGGGGGGGAATGAGCAGTTCTTC
>15|TRBJ1-2|-|-|TRBV7-8
CASSGGGQGWYGYTF
TGTGCCAGCAGCGGCGGGGGGCAGGGGTGGTATGGCTACACCTTC
>15|TRBJ1-3|-|few|TRBV28
CASSQQGFSGNTIYF
TGTGCCAGCAGCCAGCAAGGGTTCTCTGGAAACACCATATATTTT
>13|TRBJ2-5|-|-|TRBV9
CASSVASNGPQYF
TGTGCCAGCAGCGTAGCCAGCAATGGGCCCCAGTACTTC
>15|TRBJ2-7|-|-|TRBV6-6
CASSYGGTSRYEQYF
TGTGCCAGCAGTTACGGGGGAACTAGTAGGTACGAGCAGTACTTC
>14|TRBJ2-7|TRBD2|-|TRBV28
CASSYLAGAYEQYF
TGTGCCAGCAGCTACCTAGCGGGAGCCTACGAGCAGTACTTC
>14|TRBJ2-2|TRBD1|-|TRBV28
CASSRRTGAGELFF
TGTGCCAGCAGCCGAAGGACAGGCGCCGGGGAGCTGTTTTTT
>15|TRBJ2-7|TRBD2|-|TRBV28
CASSRGTSGTDEQYF
TGTGCCAGCAGTCGCGGGACTAGCGGGACGGACGAGCAGTACTTC
>14|TRBJ2-7|TRBD2|-|TRBV28
CASSPPAGVYEQYF
TGTGCCAGCAGTCCCCCAGCGGGAGTCTACGAGCAGTACTTC
>16|TRBJ2-5|TRBD2|once|TRBV28
CASSFFVAGARETQYF
TGTGCCAGCAGTTTTTTTGTAGCGGGAGCCCGGGAGACCCAGTACTTC
>14|TRBJ2-2|-|-|TRBV7-3
CASNMGENTGELFF
TGTGCCAGCAACATGGGGGAGAACACCGGGGAGCTGTTTTTT
>15|TRBJ1-2|TRBD1|-|TRBV4-2
CASSQVPGGSDGYTF
TGTGCCAGCAGCCAAGTCCCAGGGGGCTCGGATGGCTACACCTTC
>15|TRBJ2-2|-|-|TRBV6-6
CASSYLSAGNGELFF
TGTGCCAGCAGTTACTTATCCGCGGGCAACGGGGAGCTGTTTTTT
>14|TRBJ2-7|TRBD1|-|TRBV7-2
CASSPWGTGAEQYF
TGTGCCAGCAGCCCATGGGGGACAGGGGCCGAGCAGTACTTC
>11|TRBJ2-2|-|-|TRBV14
CASSQAGELFF
TGTGCCAGCAGCCAAGCCGGGGAGCTGTTTTTT
>14|TRBJ2-7|-|-|TRBV6-1
CASTSWDLFYEQYF
TGTGCCAGCACCAGTTGGGACCTTTTTTACGAGCAGTACTTC
>14|TRBJ1-4|TRBD1|-|TRBV5-1
CASSSGTVNEKLFF
TGCGCCAGCAGCTCCGGGACAGTCAATGAAAAACTGTTTTTT
>13|TRBJ2-5|-|-|TRBV27
CASSLFRGGGQYF
TGTGCCAGCAGTTTATTCCGGGGTGGGGGTCAGTACTTC
>16|TRBJ1-1|-|-|TRBV5-1
CASSLANGGTPTEAFF
TGCGCCAGCAGCTTGGCCAATGGGGGGACTCCGACTGAAGCTTTCTTT
>14|TRBJ2-1|-|-|TRBV10-1
CASSVGSSYNEQFF
TGCGCCAGCAGTGTAGGGAGCTCCTACAATGAGCAGTTCTTC
>16|TRBJ2-7|-|-|TRBV28
CASSLWGGTGLYEQYF
TGTGCCAGCAGTTTATGGGGGGGGACAGGACTCTACGAGCAGTACTTC
>16|TRBJ1-1|-|-|TRBV27
CASSFFRQAGNTEAFF
TGTGCCAGCAGTTTCTTTCGACAGGCGGGGAACACTGAAGCTTTCTTT
>13|TRBJ1-5|-|-|TRBV28
CASRDRADGSQHF
TGTGCCAGCAGGGACCGGGCGGACGGATCCCAGCATTTT
>20|TRBJ2-1|TRBD1|-|TRBV5-1
CASSLVPGQGAQSSYNEQFF
TGCGCCAGCAGCTTGGTACCGGGACAGGGGGCGCAGAGCTCCTACAATGAGCAGTTCTTC
>13|TRBJ2-4|TRBD1|-|TRBV15
CATGDRVKNIQYF
TGTGCCACCGGGGACAGGGTCAAAAACATTCAGTACTTC
>13|TRBJ1-1|-|-|TRBV18
CASSQTGNTEAFF
TGTGCCAGCTCACAGACAGGGAACACTGAAGCTTTCTTT
>16|TRBJ1-2|-|-|TRBV4-3
CASSQELRKANYGYTF
TGCGCCAGCAGCCAAGAGTTAAGGAAGGCTAACTATGGCTACACCTTC
>16|TRBJ1-5|-|-|TRBV5-7
CASSPRPRQTNQPQHF
TGTGCCAGCAGCCCCCGACCTCGACAGACCAATCAGCCCCAGCATTTT
>14|TRBJ1-1|-|-|TRBV4-1
CASSQQEMNTEAFF
TGCGCCAGCAGCCAGCAGGAGATGAACACTGAAGCTTTCTTT